The present T cell receptor (beta chain) was sequenced within a study of blood T cells in healthy people across ages. This clonotype has more than one count but fewer than ten. A much larger clone sits a single nucleotide away, making a read error possible. A second PCR of roughly 7 to 11 cycles used a sample-barcoded 5' primer and a J-beta primer mix. One entry per CDR3 protein results from TCRdb running MiXCR on the 5' RACE reads. The sample lists approximately 1.5 million distinct CDR3 sequences; about 35% were seen once. This CDR3 has 15 residues. Germline CDR1 SQVTM, CDR2 ANQGSEA. V shed 5 bases and J 2 bases; nucleotides not matched to a gene: 8.

The receptor comes from a woman aged 25 to 39 in good health. The sequenced sample was blood. This sequence joins TRBV29-1 and TRBJ2-3; 9 bases are a match to TRBD2. Written as DNA, the CDR3 is TGCAGCGTTACTCCAGCGGGAGGACACACAGATACGCAGTATTTT. It specifies CSVTPAGGHTDTQYF.